This T cell receptor (beta chain) was sequenced in a study of T cell responses to AZD1222 COVID-19 vaccine. Here immunoSEQ multiplex PCR was the method, and the copy in TCRdb shows in-frame clones only, minus some. The sample contains 75,000 to 80,000 clones, about nine tenths of which appear only once. This CDR3 comprises 14 residues. Per the germline V gene, CDR1 is GTSNPN and CDR2 is SVGIG (reference sequence). The V and J ends lost 3 bases and 7 bases respectively, with 13 bases between them. Here the sequenced sample was peripheral blood, taken 28 days after the second AZD1222 dose. The clonotype originates from an adult who received the AZD1222 COVID-19 vaccine. The chain employs TRBV30 and TRBJ1-6; D uncertain. The CDR3 sequence: CAWRGAGLNSPLHF. The CDR3 DNA reads TGTGCCTGGAGAGGCGCAGGACTAAATTCACCCCTCCACTTT.